The rows below give T cell receptor beta chains drawn from one sample of a study of blood T cells in healthy people across ages. TCRdb re-called the 5' RACE reads through MiXCR, storing one row per CDR3 protein. Of some 1,000,000 distinct CDR3 sequences in the sample, about 23% were seen once. These same records also appear under a second study, on T cells of mothers and their children.

What was sequenced was blood. All receptors derive from a girl aged 2 to 10 in good health. Both conserved end residues are part of each CDR3. A D gene is named only where the DNA matches it firmly. The listing skips clone size in some rows; elsewhere it reads once, few, many or a size class.

size,J,V,D,CDR3,DNA
few,TRBJ2-1,TRBV27,TRBD2,CASSLYAGVFVNEQFF,TGTGCCAGCAGTTTATACGCGGGAGTATTTGTCAATGAGCAGTTCTTC
NA,TRBJ2-3,TRBV20-1,TRBD2,CSASRSGGPLDTQYF,TGCAGTGCTAGTAGGTCGGGAGGGCCCTTGGATACGCAGTATTTT
NA,TRBJ2-5,TRBV5-6,TRBD1,CASSLPVSGQGAETQYF,TGTGCCAGCAGCTTACCGGTTTCGGGACAGGGGGCCGAGACCCAGTACTTC
NA,TRBJ1-2,TRBV25-1,NA,CASSEFGETNYGYTF,TGTGCCAGCAGTGAATTCGGCGAGACAAACTATGGCTACACCTTC
NA,TRBJ2-5,TRBV6-5,TRBD2,CASSYGWGGTQYF,TGTGCCAGCAGTTACGGGTGGGGGGGGACCCAGTACTTC
many,TRBJ2-1,TRBV20-1,NA,CSATPEGEQFF,TGCAGTGCCACCCCAGAGGGTGAGCAGTTCTTC
NA,TRBJ2-5,TRBV4-1,TRBD2,CASSPVRGGQEAQYF,TGCGCCAGCAGCCCGGTCCGGGGGGGCCAAGAGGCCCAGTACTTC
NA,TRBJ2-2,TRBV6-1,TRBD1,CASSDPDRGIYGELFF,TGTGCCAGCAGTGACCCGGACAGGGGGATTTACGGGGAGCTGTTTTTT
NA,TRBJ2-1,TRBV3-1,NA,CASSQDVISYNEQFF,TGTGCCAGCAGCCAAGACGTAATATCCTACAATGAGCAGTTCTTC
NA,TRBJ1-4,TRBV7-2,NA,CASSLGVRTNEKLFF,TGTGCCAGCAGCTTAGGTGTCAGAACTAATGAAAAACTGTTTTTT
NA,TRBJ1-5,TRBV9,TRBD1,CASSSGGLDQPQHF,TGTGCCAGCAGCTCAGGGGGCTTGGATCAGCCCCAGCATTTT
NA,TRBJ2-7,TRBV2,NA,CASRDSYTYEQYF,TGTGCCAGCAGGGACAGTTACACCTACGAGCAGTACTTC
NA,TRBJ1-2,TRBV27,TRBD1,CASSTGVGGYTF,TGTGCCAGCAGTACAGGGGTGGGCGGCTACACCTTC
NA,TRBJ1-1,TRBV19,NA,CASTGRDTEAFF,TGTGCCTCCACGGGGCGGGACACTGAAGCTTTCTTT
few,TRBJ2-2,TRBV19,TRBD1,CASSTTGVAIRGTGELFF,TGTGCCAGTAGTACGACAGGGGTCGCCATAAGGGGAACCGGGGAGCTGTTTTTT
NA,TRBJ2-7,TRBV6-5,NA,CASSYSLGETYEQYF,TGTGCCAGCAGTTACTCTTTAGGGGAAACCTACGAGCAGTACTTC
few,TRBJ2-5,TRBV7-2,TRBD1,CASSPGQGSQETQYF,TGTGCCAGCAGCCCCGGACAGGGGTCACAAGAGACCCAGTACTTC
NA,TRBJ2-5,TRBV12-3/TRBV12-4,TRBD2,CASSLGPAGGETQYF,TGTGCCAGCAGTTTAGGGCCGGCGGGGGGAGAGACCCAGTACTTC
few,TRBJ2-7,TRBV7-2,NA,CASRRDSGGQYF,TGTGCCAGCAGACGCGACTCTGGAGGGCAGTACTTC
NA,TRBJ2-1,TRBV15,NA,CATSREIRAEQFF,TGTGCCACCAGCAGAGAGATTAGAGCTGAGCAGTTCTTC
NA,TRBJ1-5,TRBV12-3/TRBV12-4,NA,CASSFGWGSAQPQHF,TGTGCCAGCAGTTTCGGTTGGGGGTCCGCTCAGCCCCAGCATTTT
few,TRBJ1-2,TRBV6-6,NA,CASSSPDKSYGYTF,TGTGCCAGCAGTTCTCCCGACAAGTCCTATGGCTACACCTTC
few,TRBJ2-3,TRBV28,NA,CASSFYGTLGDTQYF,TGTGCCAGCAGTTTCTACGGGACCCTGGGAGATACGCAGTATTTT
NA,TRBJ2-3,TRBV2,TRBD1,CASSRDRGMDTQYF,TGTGCCAGCTCCCGGGACAGGGGGATGGATACGCAGTATTTT
NA,TRBJ1-2,TRBV2,NA,CASSEEPDSFYGYTF,TGTGCCAGCAGTGAAGAGCCGGACAGCTTCTATGGCTACACCTTC
NA,TRBJ1-4,TRBV29-1,NA,CSVGATNEKLFF,TGCAGCGTTGGTGCAACTAATGAAAAACTGTTTTTT
NA,TRBJ2-2,TRBV7-9,TRBD2,CASSLVRGTGELFF,TGTGCCAGCAGCTTAGTGCGGGGGACCGGGGAGCTGTTTTTT
NA,TRBJ2-1,TRBV28,NA,CASSLPGAGNEQFF,TGTGCCAGCAGTTTACCAGGGGCTGGGAATGAGCAGTTCTTC
NA,TRBJ2-5,TRBV13,TRBD2,CASSHLAGGPTETQYF,TGTGCCAGCAGCCACCTAGCGGGGGGGCCGACAGAGACCCAGTACTTC
NA,TRBJ2-1,TRBV5-6,NA,CASSLRLGGGEQFF,TGTGCCAGCAGCTTGAGACTGGGGGGTGGTGAGCAGTTCTTC
NA,TRBJ2-7,TRBV6-6,NA,CASSSLSTGRNYEQYF,TGTGCCAGCAGTTCACTCTCTACAGGGAGAAACTACGAGCAGTACTTC
NA,TRBJ2-2,TRBV12-3/TRBV12-4,TRBD1,CASTEGTGYTGELFF,TGTGCCAGCACCGAGGGGACAGGGTACACCGGGGAGCTGTTTTTT
few,TRBJ1-1,TRBV5-1,TRBD1,CASSGTGGTEAFF,TGCGCCAGCAGCGGGACAGGGGGTACTGAAGCTTTCTTT
few,TRBJ2-1,TRBV20-1,NA,CSARRTQTQGARDPYNEQFF,TGCAGTGCGCGGCGGACTCAAACTCAGGGCGCGAGGGATCCCTACAATGAGCAGTTCTTC
few,TRBJ1-2,TRBV5-4,NA,CASSLGGRDYGYTF,TGTGCCAGCAGCTTAGGGGGTAGGGACTATGGCTACACCTTC
NA,TRBJ1-1,TRBV11-2,NA,CASSSYPMSYTEAFF,TGTGCCAGCAGCTCCTACCCGATGTCGTACACTGAAGCTTTCTTT
few,TRBJ2-7,TRBV5-6,TRBD2,CASSTSLRLAGLEQYF,TGTGCCAGCAGCACAAGCCTTCGGCTAGCGGGTCTCGAGCAGTACTTC
NA,TRBJ1-4,TRBV29-1,NA,CSVEEATGNEKLFF,TGCAGCGTCGAAGAGGCGACGGGTAATGAAAAACTGTTTTTT